This T cell receptor (beta chain) was obtained from a study of metastatic and nonmetastatic thyroid tumors. All patients reached thyroid surgery having received no treatment beforehand. TCRdb reanalyzed the PCR reads via MiXCR. The sample holds about 33,000 clones, roughly a sixth seen once. CDR1 LGHDT and CDR2 YNNKEL come from the germline V gene (reference sequence). J was trimmed by 8 bases and V by 7 bases; bases with no gene match: 4. The CDR3 extends over 13 amino acids. The J gene is TRBJ2-2, the V gene TRBV3-1; 10 bases align to TRBD1. This TCR derives from a male donor with papillary thyroid cancer or a benign thyroid nodule (not recorded which). Some clones in this sample may be carry-over from other donors' samples. Input material: blood. CDR3 protein: CASKDRGTGELFF. DNA for the CDR3: TGTGCCAGCAAGGACAGGGGGACGGGGGAGCTGTTTTTT. The full variable domain, its missing parts supplied by reference TRBV3-1 and TRBJ2-2, is DTAVSQTPKYLVTQMGNDKSIKCEQNLGHDTMYWYKQDSKKFLKIMFSYNNKELIINETVPNRFSPKSPDKAHLNLHINSLELGDSAVYFCASKDRGTGELFFGEGSRLTVL.